One T cell receptor (beta chain) is described in this entry. Antigen: not known. The V and J ends lost 6 bases and 1 base respectively, with 9 bases between them. Germline V gene sequence: CDR1 MNHEY, CDR2 SVGAGI. The CDR3 extends over 13 amino acids. The data originate from a study of T cell responses to AZD1222 COVID-19 vaccine. Notes on the study in general: Nearly half of unique spike-specific TCRs reportedly avoided B.1.351 and B.1.1.7 mutated regions. Clonal diversity was possibly underestimated; the donors were predominantly white British and more often female. Mapped onto spike, vaccine-associated CD4 TCRs spanned it and were dominant at 160-218 and 743-854.

Clones were read by immunoSEQ multiplex PCR, and TCRdb kept only the in-frame ones, dropping some. The table records approximately 120,000 clones, more than 85% of them present only once. V gene TRBV6-5 combines with J gene TRBJ1-1; D remains unclear. This material consisted of peripheral blood, taken on day 0 of AZD1222 vaccination. The source of this sequence is an adult in good health. This chain's CDR3 is CASRHDENTEAFF. The DNA of the CDR3 is TGTGCCAGCAGGCACGACGAGAACACTGAAGCTTTCTTT.